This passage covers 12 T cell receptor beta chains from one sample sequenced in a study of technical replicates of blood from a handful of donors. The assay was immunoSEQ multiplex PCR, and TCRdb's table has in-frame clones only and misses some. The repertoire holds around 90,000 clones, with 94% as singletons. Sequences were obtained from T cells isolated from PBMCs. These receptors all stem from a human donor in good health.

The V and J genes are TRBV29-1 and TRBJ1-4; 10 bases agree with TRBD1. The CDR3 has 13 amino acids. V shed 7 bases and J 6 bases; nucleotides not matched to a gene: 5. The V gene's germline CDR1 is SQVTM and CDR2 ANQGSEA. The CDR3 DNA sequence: TGCAGCGGGCGACAGGGGGCATATGAAAAACTGTTTTTT. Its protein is CSGRQGAYEKLFF. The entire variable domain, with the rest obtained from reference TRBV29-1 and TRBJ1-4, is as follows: SAVISQKPSRDICQRGTSLTIQCQVDSQVTMMFWYRQQPGQSLTLIATANQGSEATYESGFVIDKFPISRPNLTFSTLTVSNMSPEDSSIYLCSGRQGAYEKLFFGSGTQLSVL.

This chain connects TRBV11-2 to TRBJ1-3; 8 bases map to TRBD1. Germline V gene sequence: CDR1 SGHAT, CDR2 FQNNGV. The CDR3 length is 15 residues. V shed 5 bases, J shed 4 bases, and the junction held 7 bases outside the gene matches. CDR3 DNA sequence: TGTGCCAGCAGCCTGTGGGGGGACAGGGGAAACACCATATATTTT. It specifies CASSLWGDRGNTIYF.

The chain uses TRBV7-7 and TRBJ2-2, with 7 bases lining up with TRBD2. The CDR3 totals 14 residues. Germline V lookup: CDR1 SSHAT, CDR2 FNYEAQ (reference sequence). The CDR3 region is CASSTSPNTGELFF. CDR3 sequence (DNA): TGTGCTAGCTCGACTAGCCCGAACACCGGGGAGCTGTTTTTT.

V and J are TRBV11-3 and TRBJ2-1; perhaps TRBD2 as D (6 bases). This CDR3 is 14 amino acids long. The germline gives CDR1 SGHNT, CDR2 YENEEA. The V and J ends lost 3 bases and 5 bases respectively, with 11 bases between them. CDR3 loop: CASSFRLGDNEQFF. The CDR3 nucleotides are TGTGCCAGCAGCTTTAGACTAGGAGACAATGAGCAGTTCTTC.

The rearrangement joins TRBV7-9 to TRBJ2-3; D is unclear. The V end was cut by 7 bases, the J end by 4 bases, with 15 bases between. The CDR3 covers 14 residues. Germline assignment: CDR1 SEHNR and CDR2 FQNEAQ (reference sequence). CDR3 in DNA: TGTGCCAGCACCGGGTGGATCCGTGCAGATACGCAGTATTTT. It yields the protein CASTGWIRADTQYF.

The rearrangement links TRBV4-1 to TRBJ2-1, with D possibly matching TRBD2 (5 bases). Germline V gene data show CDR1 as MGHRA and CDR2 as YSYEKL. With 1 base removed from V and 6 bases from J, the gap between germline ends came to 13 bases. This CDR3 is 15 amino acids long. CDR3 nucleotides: TGCGCCAGCAGCCAAGGAGGGCGGGTGGGCAATGAGCAGTTCTTC. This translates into CASSQGGRVGNEQFF.

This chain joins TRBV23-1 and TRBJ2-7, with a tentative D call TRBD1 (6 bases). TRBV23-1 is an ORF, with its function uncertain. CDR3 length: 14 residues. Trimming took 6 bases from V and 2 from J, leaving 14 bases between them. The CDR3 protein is CASSRPGQTYEQYF. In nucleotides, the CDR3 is TGCGCCAGCAGCCGTCCGGGACAAACCTACGAGCAGTACTTC.

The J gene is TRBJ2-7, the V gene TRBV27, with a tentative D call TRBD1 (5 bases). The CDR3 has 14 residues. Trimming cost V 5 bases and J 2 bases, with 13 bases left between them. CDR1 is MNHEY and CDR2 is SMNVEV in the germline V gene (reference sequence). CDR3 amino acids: CASSPQGVPYEQYF. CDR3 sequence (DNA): TGTGCCAGCAGTCCTCAGGGTGTCCCCTACGAGCAGTACTTC.

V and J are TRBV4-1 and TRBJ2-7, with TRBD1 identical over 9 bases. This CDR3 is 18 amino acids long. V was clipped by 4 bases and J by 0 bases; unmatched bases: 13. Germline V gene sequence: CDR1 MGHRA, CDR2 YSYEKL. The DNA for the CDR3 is TGCGCCAGCAGCCCCGGGACAGGGATTGCGACTAGCTCCTACGAGCAGTACTTC. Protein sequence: CASSPGTGIATSSYEQYF.

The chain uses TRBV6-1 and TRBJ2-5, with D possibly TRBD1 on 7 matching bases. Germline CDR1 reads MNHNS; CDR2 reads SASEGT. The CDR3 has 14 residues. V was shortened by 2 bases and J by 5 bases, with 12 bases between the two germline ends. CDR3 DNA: TGTGCCAGCAGTGAACAGGGGGGTACGGAGACCCAGTACTTC. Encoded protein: CASSEQGGTETQYF.

CDR3 loop: CASTSLTAANQPQHF. CDR3 DNA sequence: TGTGCCAGCACCTCATTGACAGCCGCCAATCAGCCCCAGCATTTT. The V and J genes are TRBV6-5 and TRBJ1-5; weak D call: TRBD1 (5 bases). CDR1 and CDR2 (germline): MNHEY, SVGAGI. The CDR3 is made up of 15 amino acids. The V end lost 7 bases, the J end lost 3 bases, and 16 bases lay between the germline ends.

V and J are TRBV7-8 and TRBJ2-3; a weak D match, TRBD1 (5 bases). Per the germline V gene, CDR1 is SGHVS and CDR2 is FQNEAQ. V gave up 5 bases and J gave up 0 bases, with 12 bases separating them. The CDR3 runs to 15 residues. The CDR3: CASSIPGASTDTQYF. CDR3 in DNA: TGTGCCAGCAGCATTCCTGGGGCTAGCACAGATACGCAGTATTTT. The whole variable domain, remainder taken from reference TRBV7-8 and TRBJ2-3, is GAGVSQSPRYKVAKRGQDVALRCDPISGHVSLFWYQQALGQGPEFLTYFQNEAQLDKSGLPSDRFFAERPEGSVSTLKIQRTQQEDSAVYLCASSIPGASTDTQYFGPGTRLTVL.